The source of this TCR beta chain is a study of T cell responses to AZD1222 COVID-19 vaccine. Looking at the study overall: Recipients boosted at about 4 weeks or about 12 weeks are pooled.

Germline V gene lookup returns CDR1 SGHAT and CDR2 FQNNGV. V was shortened by 3 bases and J by 4 bases, with 4 bases between the two germline ends. CDR3 length: 12 residues. Study-wide results and caveats: The donor cohort was predominantly white British with a female majority, and clonal diversity may have been underestimated.

In the case of this clone: Antigen: not known.

Data came from immunoSEQ multiplex PCR; TCRdb stores just in-frame clones and leaves some out. This sample has roughly 150,000 clones; roughly 91% occur once, and the top ten carry about 8.6%. The receptor's source is an adult in good health. The V and J genes are TRBV11-2 and TRBJ2-1; D gene unclear. The starting material was peripheral blood, obtained on day 0 of AZD1222 vaccination. CDR3 nucleotide sequence: TGTGCCAGCAGCTTCTTTTACAATGAGCAGTTCTTC. Translating it yields CASSFFYNEQFF.